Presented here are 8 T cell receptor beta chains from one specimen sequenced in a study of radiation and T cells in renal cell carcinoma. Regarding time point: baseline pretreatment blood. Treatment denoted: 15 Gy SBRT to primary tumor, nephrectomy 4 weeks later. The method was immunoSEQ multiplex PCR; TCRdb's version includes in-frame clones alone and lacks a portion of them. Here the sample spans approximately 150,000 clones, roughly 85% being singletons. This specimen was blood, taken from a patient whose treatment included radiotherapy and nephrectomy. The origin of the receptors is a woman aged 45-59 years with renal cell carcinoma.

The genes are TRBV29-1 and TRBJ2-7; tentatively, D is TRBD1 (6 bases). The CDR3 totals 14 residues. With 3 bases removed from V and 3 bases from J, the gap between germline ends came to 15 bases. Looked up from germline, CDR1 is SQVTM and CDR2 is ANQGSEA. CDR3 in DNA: TGCAGCGTTGATCCATCGGACAGTTTCTACGAGCAGTACTTC. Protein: CSVDPSDSFYEQYF.

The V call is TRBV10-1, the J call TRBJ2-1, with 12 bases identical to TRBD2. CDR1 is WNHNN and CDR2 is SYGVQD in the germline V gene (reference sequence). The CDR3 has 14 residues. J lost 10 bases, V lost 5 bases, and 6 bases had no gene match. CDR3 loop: CASSWTSGAPEQFF. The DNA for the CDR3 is TGCGCCAGCAGTTGGACTAGCGGGGCCCCGGAGCAGTTCTTC.

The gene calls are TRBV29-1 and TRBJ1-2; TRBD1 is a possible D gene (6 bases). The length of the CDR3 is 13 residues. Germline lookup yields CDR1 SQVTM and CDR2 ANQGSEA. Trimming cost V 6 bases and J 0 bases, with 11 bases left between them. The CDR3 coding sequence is TGCAGCGTAAAACAGGGAGCTAACTATGGCTACACCTTC. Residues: CSVKQGANYGYTF.

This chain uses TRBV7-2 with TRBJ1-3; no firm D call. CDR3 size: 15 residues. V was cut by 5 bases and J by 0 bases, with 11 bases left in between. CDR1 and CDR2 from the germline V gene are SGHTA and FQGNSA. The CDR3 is CASSPTRGSGNTIYF. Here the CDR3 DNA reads TGTGCCAGCAGCCCAACTCGGGGCTCTGGAAACACCATATATTTT. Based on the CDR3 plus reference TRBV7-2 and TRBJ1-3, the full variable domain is GAGVSQSPSNKVTEKGKDVELRCDPISGHTALYWYRQSLGQGLEFLIYFQGNSAPDKSGLPSDRFSAERTGGSVSTLTIQRTQQEDSAVYLCASSPTRGSGNTIYFGEGSWLTVV.

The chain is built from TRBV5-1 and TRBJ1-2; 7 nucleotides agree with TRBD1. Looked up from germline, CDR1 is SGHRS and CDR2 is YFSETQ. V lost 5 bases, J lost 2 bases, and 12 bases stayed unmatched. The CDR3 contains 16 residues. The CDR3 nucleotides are TGCGCCAGCAGACCCCCGGCGGGACAGACGAACTATGGCTACACCTTC. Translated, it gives CASRPPAGQTNYGYTF.

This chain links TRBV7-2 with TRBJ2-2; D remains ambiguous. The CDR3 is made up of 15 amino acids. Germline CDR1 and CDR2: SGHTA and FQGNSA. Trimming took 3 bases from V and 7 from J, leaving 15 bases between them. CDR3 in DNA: TGTGCCAGCAGCTTGGACGGAGTAGACGGCGGGGAGCTGTTTTTT. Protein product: CASSLDGVDGGELFF. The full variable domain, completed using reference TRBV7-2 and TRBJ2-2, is GAGVSQSPSNKVTEKGKDVELRCDPISGHTALYWYRQSLGQGLEFLIYFQGNSAPDKSGLPSDRFSAERTGGSVSTLTIQRTQQEDSAVYLCASSLDGVDGGELFFGEGSRLTVL.

This chain's CDR3 is CASSYSGLAGEDEQFF. In nucleotides, the CDR3 is TGTGCCAGCAGTTACTCGGGGCTAGCGGGAGAGGATGAGCAGTTCTTC. The rearrangement links TRBV6-5 to TRBJ2-1; the match to TRBD2 covers 10 bases. J lost 8 bases, V lost 0 bases, and 7 bases had no gene match. The CDR3 sequence is 16 residues long. Germline V gives CDR1 MNHEY, CDR2 SVGAGI.

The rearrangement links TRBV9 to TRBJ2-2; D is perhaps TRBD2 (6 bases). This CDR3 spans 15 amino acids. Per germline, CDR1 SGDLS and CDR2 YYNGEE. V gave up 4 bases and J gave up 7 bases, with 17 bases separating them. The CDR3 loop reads CASSLGGGTGGELFF. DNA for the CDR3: TGTGCCAGCAGCCTGGGTGGCGGGACTGGCGGGGAGCTGTTTTTT.